These T cell receptor beta chains were read from a single sample in a study of shared clonotypes between healthy human individuals. TCRdb's copy holds only in-frame clones and misses some; the assay was immunoSEQ multiplex PCR. The table has about 960,000 clones, 76% seen once. The sample consisted of memory CD4+ T cells sorted from blood. The receptors were gathered from a young man in good health. Each CDR3 is given with its conserved first and last residue. Each record gives: J gene, clone size, V gene, CDR3 protein. Rows give clone size only sometimes, using once, few, many, or a class for an expanded clone.

>TRBJ1-2|.|TRBV14
CASSPQQGGVDGYTF
>TRBJ2-2|.|TRBV7-9
CASSFTGTQTRPDTGELFF
>TRBJ2-1|few|TRBV29-1
CSVRIAGSYNEQFF
>TRBJ2-1|.|TRBV28
CASSPGDRAYNEQFF
>TRBJ1-1|.|TRBV9
CASSVAAAGNTEAFF
>TRBJ1-2|.|TRBV7-2
CASSAGGHYGYTF
>TRBJ1-2|.|TRBV19
CASSIRAGANYGYTF
>TRBJ2-2|.|TRBV27
CASSSRLGITNGELFF
>TRBJ1-6|once|TRBV5-1
CASSYSGTGDSPLHF
>TRBJ2-2|.|TRBV14
CASSQIGQGSGELFF
>TRBJ2-1|.|TRBV27
CASSPRVIAGGGNEQFF
>TRBJ1-1|.|TRBV9
CASSVRAFF
>TRBJ2-1|.|TRBV4-2
CASSQDRRGSYNEQFF
>TRBJ2-1|.|TRBV6-1
CASSSYGLANEQFF
>TRBJ2-5|.|TRBV6-1
CASSENSILETQYF
>TRBJ2-7|.|TRBV11-3
CASSLGDGPYEQYF